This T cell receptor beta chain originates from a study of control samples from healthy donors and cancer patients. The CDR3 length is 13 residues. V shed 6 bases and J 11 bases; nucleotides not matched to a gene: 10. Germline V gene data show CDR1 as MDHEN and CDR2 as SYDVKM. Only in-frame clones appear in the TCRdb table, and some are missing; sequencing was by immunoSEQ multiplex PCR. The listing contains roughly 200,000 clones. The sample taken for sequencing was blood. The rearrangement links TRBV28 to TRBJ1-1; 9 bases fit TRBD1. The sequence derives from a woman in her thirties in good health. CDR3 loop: CASRGTGNVVAFF. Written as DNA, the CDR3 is TGTGCCAGCAGGGGGACAGGGAATGTAGTTGCTTTCTTT.